A selection of T cell receptor beta chains follows, all from one sample in a study of T cells in Graves' hyperthyroidism and ophthalmopathy. TCRdb passed the multiplex PCR reads through MiXCR, listing each CDR3 protein once. The sample lists about 640,000 distinct CDR3 sequences; about a fifth were seen once. The sample taken for sequencing was blood. The receptors stem from a young man with Graves' ophthalmopathy. Each CDR3 is given with its conserved first and last residue. Each record gives: D gene, J gene, V gene, clone size, CDR3 protein, CDR3 DNA. The D gene is left open where the match is weak. Size is omitted from some rows. Given values are once, few, many or a class for expanded clones.

D gene: NA; J gene: TRBJ2-3; V gene: TRBV3-1; clone size: many; CDR3 protein: CASSQDRLVATDTQYF; CDR3 DNA: TGTGCCAGCAGCCAAGATAGACTAGTTGCCACAGATACGCAGTATTTT
D gene: NA; J gene: TRBJ2-7; V gene: TRBV15; clone size: few; CDR3 protein: CATSRGESYEQYF; CDR3 DNA: TGTGCCACCAGCAGAGGGGAAAGCTACGAGCAGTACTTC
D gene: NA; J gene: TRBJ2-7; V gene: TRBV29-1; clone size: NA; CDR3 protein: CSVEETRMSYEQYF; CDR3 DNA: TGCAGCGTTGAAGAAACCAGGATGTCCTACGAGCAGTACTTC
D gene: TRBD1; J gene: TRBJ1-1; V gene: TRBV7-9; clone size: many; CDR3 protein: CASSLKGQGVTEAFF; CDR3 DNA: TGTGCCAGCAGCTTAAAGGGACAGGGGGTCACTGAAGCTTTCTTT
D gene: NA; J gene: TRBJ2-1; V gene: TRBV6-1; clone size: NA; CDR3 protein: CASSADPGAYNEQFF; CDR3 DNA: TGTGCCAGCAGTGCCGACCCCGGGGCCTACAATGAGCAGTTCTTC
D gene: NA; J gene: TRBJ2-1; V gene: TRBV10-3; clone size: many; CDR3 protein: CAISEADNEQFF; CDR3 DNA: TGTGCCATCAGTGAAGCGGATAATGAGCAGTTCTTC
D gene: NA; J gene: TRBJ2-5; V gene: TRBV6-1; clone size: few; CDR3 protein: CASGLQETQYF; CDR3 DNA: TGTGCCAGCGGACTGCAAGAGACCCAGTACTTC
D gene: TRBD2; J gene: TRBJ2-7; V gene: TRBV20-1; clone size: few; CDR3 protein: CSARELADYEQYF; CDR3 DNA: TGCAGTGCTAGAGAACTAGCGGATTACGAGCAGTACTTC
D gene: NA; J gene: TRBJ2-7; V gene: TRBV12-3/TRBV12-4; clone size: many; CDR3 protein: CASQGPNYEQYF; CDR3 DNA: TGTGCCAGCCAAGGACCCAACTACGAGCAGTACTTC
D gene: NA; J gene: TRBJ2-3; V gene: TRBV11-3; clone size: few; CDR3 protein: CASSLGEADTQYF; CDR3 DNA: TGTGCCAGCAGCTTAGGAGAGGCCGATACGCAGTATTTT
D gene: TRBD1; J gene: TRBJ1-4; V gene: TRBV5-1; clone size: NA; CDR3 protein: CASSQLTGDEKLFF; CDR3 DNA: TGCGCCAGCAGCCAATTGACAGGGGATGAAAAACTGTTTTTT
D gene: NA; J gene: TRBJ1-2; V gene: TRBV3-1; clone size: many; CDR3 protein: CASSQEPQGSGYTF; CDR3 DNA: TGTGCCAGCAGCCAAGAGCCCCAGGGTAGTGGCTACACCTTC
D gene: NA; J gene: TRBJ2-5; V gene: TRBV2; clone size: few; CDR3 protein: CASSQGMDETQYF; CDR3 DNA: TGTGCCAGCAGTCAGGGGATGGATGAGACCCAGTACTTC
D gene: TRBD2; J gene: TRBJ2-3; V gene: TRBV11-2; clone size: many; CDR3 protein: CASSFGTSGPRTDTQYF; CDR3 DNA: TGTGCCAGCAGCTTTGGGACTAGCGGGCCAAGAACAGATACGCAGTATTTT
D gene: TRBD2; J gene: TRBJ2-1; V gene: TRBV20-1; clone size: NA; CDR3 protein: CSARDIGLAGVSSYNEQFF; CDR3 DNA: TGCAGTGCTAGAGATATCGGACTAGCGGGAGTAAGCTCCTACAATGAGCAGTTCTTC